This T cell receptor (beta chain) stems from a study of regulatory dendritic cells for organ transplantation. Background on the study: LPS was added to dendritic cell cultures on day 6. General study results and limits: Resting memory CD8+ T cells held the most alloreactive clonotypes.

About this clone itself: Its target is unknown.

The CDR3 has 13 amino acids. Trimming pared 3 bases from V and 5 bases from J, leaving 11 bases between. From germline, CDR1 is LNHDA and CDR2 SQIVND (reference sequence). Generated by immunoSEQ multiplex PCR, the TCRdb table keeps only in-frame clones and is missing some. The sample shows around 12,000 clones, 89% of them seen only once. Sorted T cells were CFSE-labeled and cultured 5 days with allogeneic regulatory or mature dendritic cells at 1:10. CD4+ or CD8+ T cells were sorted as naive CD45RA+ or memory CD45RO+. Sequencing input: naive CD8+ T cells from blood cultured with regulatory dendritic cells. Subset specified: CD45RA+ naive T cells. The sequence was obtained from a human donor in good health. This chain joins TRBV19 and TRBJ2-7; D tentatively fits TRBD1 or TRBD2 (5 bases each). Here the CDR3 reads CASSIRGRDEQYF. In DNA, the CDR3 is TGTGCCAGTAGTATCCGGGGCCGGGACGAGCAGTACTTC.